This TCR beta chain was observed in a study of T cells after yellow fever vaccination. TCRdb re-analysed the 5' RACE reads in MiXCR, keeping a single row per CDR3 protein. The table records 620,000 or so distinct CDR3 sequences, roughly 12% of them present only once. V dropped 6 bases and J dropped 5 bases, with 5 bases sitting between them. Per the germline V gene, CDR1 is MNHNY and CDR2 is SVGAGI (reference sequence). The length of the CDR3 is 11 residues. This TCR was sampled from a man aged 25 to 40 who received the YFV17D yellow fever vaccine. Sequenced here: PBMCs, sampled on the day of the yellow fever booster vaccination. V gene TRBV6-6 combines with J gene TRBJ1-5; no clear D. The CDR3 protein is CASSQHQPQHF. Here the CDR3 DNA reads TGTGCCAGCAGCCAGCATCAGCCCCAGCATTTT.